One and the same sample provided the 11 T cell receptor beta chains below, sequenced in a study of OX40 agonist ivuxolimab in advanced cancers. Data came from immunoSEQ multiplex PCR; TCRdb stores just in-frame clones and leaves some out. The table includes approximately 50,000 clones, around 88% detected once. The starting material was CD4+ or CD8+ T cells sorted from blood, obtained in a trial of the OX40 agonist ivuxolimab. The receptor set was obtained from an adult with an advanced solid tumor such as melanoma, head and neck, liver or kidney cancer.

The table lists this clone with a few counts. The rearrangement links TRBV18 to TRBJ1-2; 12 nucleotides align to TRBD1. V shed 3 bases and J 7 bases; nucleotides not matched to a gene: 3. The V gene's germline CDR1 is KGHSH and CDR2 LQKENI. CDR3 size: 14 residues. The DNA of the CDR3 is TGTGCCAGCTCACCCCGGGACAGGGGGCTTGGCTACACCTTC. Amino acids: CASSPRDRGLGYTF.

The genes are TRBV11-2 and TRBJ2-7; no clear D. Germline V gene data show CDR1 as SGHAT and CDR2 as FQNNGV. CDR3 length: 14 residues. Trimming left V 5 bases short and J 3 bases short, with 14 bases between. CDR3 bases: TGTGCCAGCAGCCCCCGGATCCGGAACTACGAGCAGTACTTC. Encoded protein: CASSPRIRNYEQYF. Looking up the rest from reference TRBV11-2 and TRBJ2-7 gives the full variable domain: EAGVAQSPRYKIIEKRQSVAFWCNPISGHATLYWYQQILGQGPKLLIQFQNNGVVDDSQLPKDRFSAERLKGVDSTLKIQPAKLEDSAVYLCASSPRIRNYEQYFGPGTRLTVT.

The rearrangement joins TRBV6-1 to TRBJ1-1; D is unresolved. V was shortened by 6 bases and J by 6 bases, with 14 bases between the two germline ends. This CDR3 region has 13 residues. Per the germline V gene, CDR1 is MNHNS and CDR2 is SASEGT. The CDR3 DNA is TGTGCCAGCAGACTCAAAGGTGTGGCTGAAGCTTTCTTT. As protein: CASRLKGVAEAFF.

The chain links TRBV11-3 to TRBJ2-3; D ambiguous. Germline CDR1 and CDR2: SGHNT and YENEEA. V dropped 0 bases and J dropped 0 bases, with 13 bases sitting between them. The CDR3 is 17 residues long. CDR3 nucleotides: TGTGCCAGCAGCTTAGATTTTGGAAGACCTAGCACAGATACGCAGTATTTT. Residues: CASSLDFGRPSTDTQYF.

CDR3 DNA sequence: TGTGCCTGGAGTTCAGCGGCCAACACTGAAGCTTTCTTT. Its translation is CAWSSAANTEAFF. This chain links TRBV30 with TRBJ1-1; D gene uncertain. V was trimmed by 2 bases and J by 2 bases, leaving 9 bases between them. This CDR3 is built from 13 residues. Germline CDR1 and CDR2: GTSNPN and SVGIG (reference sequence).

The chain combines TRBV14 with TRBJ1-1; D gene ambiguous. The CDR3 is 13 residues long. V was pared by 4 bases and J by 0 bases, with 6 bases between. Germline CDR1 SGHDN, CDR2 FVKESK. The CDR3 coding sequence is TGTGCCAGCAGCCGCATAATGAACACTGAAGCTTTCTTT. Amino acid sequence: CASSRIMNTEAFF.

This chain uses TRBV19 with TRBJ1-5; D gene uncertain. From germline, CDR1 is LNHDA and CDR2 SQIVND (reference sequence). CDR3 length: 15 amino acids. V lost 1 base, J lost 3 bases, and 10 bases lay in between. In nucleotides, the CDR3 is TGTGCCAGTAGTATAGGATCCGGACTCAATCAGCCCCAGCATTTT. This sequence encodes CASSIGSGLNQPQHF.

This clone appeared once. CDR3 coding DNA: TGTGCCACCCTCCGGACAGGGACTAGCACAGATACGCAGTATTTT. As protein: CATLRTGTSTDTQYF. The chain employs TRBV10-3 and TRBJ2-3; the match to TRBD1 covers 8 bases. J gave up 0 bases and V 10 bases, and 9 bases lay outside the gene matches. The CDR3 sequence is 15 residues long. CDR1 and CDR2 from the germline V gene are ENHRY and SYGVKD.

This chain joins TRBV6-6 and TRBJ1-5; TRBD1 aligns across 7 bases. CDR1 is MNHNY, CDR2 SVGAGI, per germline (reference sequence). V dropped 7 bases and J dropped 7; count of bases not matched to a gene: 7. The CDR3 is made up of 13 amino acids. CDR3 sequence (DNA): TGTGCCAGCAACACAGGGGAGAACCAGCCCCAGCATTTT. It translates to CASNTGENQPQHF.

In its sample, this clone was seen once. The CDR3, as DNA: TGTGCCAGCTCACCACCGCGGAGGGGGCCCGAATCGAACACTGAAGCTTTCTTT. Protein: CASSPPRRGPESNTEAFF. The J gene is TRBJ1-1, the V gene TRBV18; 7 bases map to TRBD1. CDR3 size: 18 residues. CDR1 and CDR2 (germline): KGHSH, LQKENI. Trimming took 0 bases from V and 1 from J; bases not matched to a gene: 11.

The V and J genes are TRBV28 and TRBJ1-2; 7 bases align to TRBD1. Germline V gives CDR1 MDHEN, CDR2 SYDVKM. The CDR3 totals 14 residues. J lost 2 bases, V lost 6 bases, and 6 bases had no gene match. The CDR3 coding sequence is TGTGCCAGCAGCAACGACAGGGCCAACTATGGCTACACCTTC. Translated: CASSNDRANYGYTF.